This T cell receptor (beta chain) was profiled in a study of T cell repertoires in cytomegalovirus infection. Overall study: Indications of both CMV infection and matching HLA type were provided by public TCR beta signatures. General study results and limits: Summed frequency of shared TCR beta families picked out CMV carriers who also had the relevant HLA. The study found HLA-C-restricted CMV-specific TCR beta clonotypes dominating the ex vivo response.

As regards this clonotype: Its antigen is unidentified.

Germline V gives CDR1 SGHTA, CDR2 FQGNSA. CDR3 length: 15 amino acids. Trimming cost V 1 base and J 7 bases, with 13 bases left between them. TCRdb reprocessed the reads with MiXCR, giving one entry per CDR3 protein. This sample carries under 850,000 distinct CDR3 sequences, 35% of them seen once, and the ten largest clones take roughly 2.9%. This clonotype originated in a human donor in good health (CMV status not recorded). Some clones in this sample may be carry-over from other donors' samples. The rearrangement joins TRBV7-2 to TRBJ2-2, with unresolved D. The source material was PBMCs. The CDR3 region is CASSLGTNLDGELFF. DNA of the CDR3: TGTGCCAGCAGCTTAGGAACCAACCTTGACGGGGAGCTGTTTTTT.